This T cell receptor beta chain was identified during a study of blood T cell repertoires in COVID-19. Study context: Acute and convalescent COVID-19 samples came from the United States, Italy and Spain. Nucleic acid was either cDNA or gDNA, and it came from T cells, B-cell-depleted T cells, or PBMCs.

This CDR3 region has 11 residues. The germline CDR1 and CDR2 sequences are SNHLY and FYNNEI. V was clipped by 7 bases and J by 4 bases, with 7 bases between them. Clones were read by immunoSEQ multiplex PCR, and TCRdb kept only the in-frame ones, dropping some. Of fewer than 150,000 clones listed, roughly 86% are singletons. Sequenced input: peripheral blood. The chain carries TRBV2 and TRBJ2-5; no definite D call. This sequence originates from a woman aged 55-69 years with acute or convalescent COVID-19. CDR3 protein: CASTVRETQYF. The CDR3 DNA sequence: TGTGCCAGCACCGTTAGAGAGACCCAGTACTTC.